This TCR beta chain originates from a study of identical twins. Study-wide results and caveats: Alpha sequences that were out-of-frame and twin-shared showed an excess of low generation probability.

Germline V lookup: CDR1 DFQATT, CDR2 SNEGSKA (reference sequence). The CDR3 extends over 13 amino acids. V was shortened by 4 bases and J by 1 base, with 10 bases between the two germline ends. This clonotype was seen at least ten times. The antigen remains unidentified. Via MiXCR, TCRdb re-called the 5' RACE reads, giving one row per CDR3 protein. The data contain 120,000 to 150,000 distinct CDR3 sequences, approximately 3.5% of them singletons. Sequenced input: memory T cells sorted from blood. The V gene is TRBV20-1, the J gene TRBJ2-5; possibly TRBD1 or TRBD2 for D (5 bases each). This receptor was taken from a man aged 18 to 29 in good health. CDR3 nucleotide sequence: TGCAGTGCTATCGGGGACCTCCAAGAGACCCAGTACTTC. This sequence encodes CSAIGDLQETQYF.